These T cell receptor beta chains were read from a single sample in a study of cytomegalovirus exposure and HLA in healthy donors. Assay: immunoSEQ multiplex PCR; the TCRdb copy retains only in-frame clones and omits some. This table has just under 95,000 clones, roughly 80% appearing once. Sequences were obtained from PBMCs. The receptors derive from a man aged 50-59 years in good health and CMV-seropositive. CDR3s include the opening cysteine and the closing phenylalanine or tryptophan. Fields, in order: V gene, D gene, clone size, J gene, CDR3 DNA, CDR3 protein. A D gene is named only where the DNA matches it firmly. Clone size, where shown, is once, few, many, or a class for clones that have expanded.

V: TRBV29-1
D: TRBD1
size: -
J: TRBJ2-3
DNA: TGCAGCGCCGACCCCACCGGGACAGGGAACACAGATACGCAGTATTTT
CDR3: CSADPTGTGNTDTQYF

V: TRBV28
D: TRBD1
size: -
J: TRBJ1-2
DNA: TGTGCCAGCAAAATACAGGGGTCTGGCTACACCTTC
CDR3: CASKIQGSGYTF

V: TRBV9
D: -
size: once
J: TRBJ1-1
DNA: TGTGCCAGCAGCGTGGGGGGGGACGGTGAAGCTTTCTTT
CDR3: CASSVGGDGEAFF

V: TRBV28
D: TRBD1
size: -
J: TRBJ2-1
DNA: TGTGCCGTCGGGACAGGGGGGCAGTTCTTC
CDR3: CAVGTGGQFF

V: TRBV28
D: -
size: -
J: TRBJ2-1
DNA: TGTGCCAGCAGGAGGGGGTGGTCCTACAATGAGCAGTTCTTC
CDR3: CASRRGWSYNEQFF

V: TRBV4-3
D: -
size: -
J: TRBJ1-6
DNA: TGCGCCAGCAGCGGCGACCCTCCGGGGAATTCACCCCTCCACTTT
CDR3: CASSGDPPGNSPLHF

V: TRBV7-2
D: -
size: -
J: TRBJ2-7
DNA: TGTGCCAGCAGCTTAGCGCCTGCGGGCAATGGTCTCGAGCAGTACTTC
CDR3: CASSLAPAGNGLEQYF

V: TRBV7-2
D: -
size: -
J: TRBJ2-5
DNA: TGTGCCAGCAGCTATCAAACGGGGATAGAGACCCAGTACTTC
CDR3: CASSYQTGIETQYF

V: TRBV28
D: -
size: once
J: TRBJ1-2
DNA: TGTGCCAGCAGTTGGGGTGATCAGGGATCTGGCTACACCTTC
CDR3: CASSWGDQGSGYTF

V: TRBV4-3
D: TRBD1
size: few
J: TRBJ1-1
DNA: TGCGCCAGCAGCCAAGTGGGGACAGCTGAAGCTTTCTTT
CDR3: CASSQVGTAEAFF

V: TRBV30
D: -
size: few
J: TRBJ1-6
DNA: TGTGCCTGGAGTGTACGAGGCAGGGATAATTCACCCCTCAACTTT
CDR3: CAWSVRGRDNSPLNF

V: TRBV5-6
D: -
size: -
J: TRBJ2-4
DNA: TGTGCCAGCAGCTTGAGGGAGGCCCAGAACATTCAGTACTTC
CDR3: CASSLREAQNIQYF

V: TRBV28
D: TRBD1
size: -
J: TRBJ2-5
DNA: TGTGCCAGCAGCTCACCCCGGGACAGTGAAGAGACCCAGTACTTC
CDR3: CASSSPRDSEETQYF

V: TRBV6-1
D: -
size: -
J: TRBJ1-2
DNA: TGTGCCAGCAGCGCAGGGCCCTTCAACTATGGCTACACCTTC
CDR3: CASSAGPFNYGYTF

V: TRBV18
D: -
size: -
J: TRBJ2-1
DNA: TGTGCCAGCTCACCACCGAGGGCAGACCCGCGATACAATGAGCAGTTCTTC
CDR3: CASSPPRADPRYNEQFF

V: TRBV7-2
D: -
size: -
J: TRBJ1-2
DNA: TGTGCCAGCAGCTTGTACACCGGCAGGACAGAACGTGGCTACACCTTC
CDR3: CASSLYTGRTERGYTF

V: TRBV5-1
D: -
size: -
J: TRBJ2-1
DNA: TGCGCCAGCAGCTTGGGTGGGAGGGAGCAGTTCTTC
CDR3: CASSLGGREQFF

V: TRBV5-4
D: TRBD2
size: -
J: TRBJ2-1
DNA: TGTGCCAGCAGCGTAATTAGCGGGGGGGCCTCCTACAATGAGCAGTTCTTC
CDR3: CASSVISGGASYNEQFF

V: TRBV4-3
D: -
size: many
J: TRBJ1-5
DNA: TGCGCCAGCAGCCAAGATCCGGGGATCAATCAGCCCCAGCATTTT
CDR3: CASSQDPGINQPQHF

V: TRBV27
D: -
size: -
J: TRBJ2-3
DNA: TGTGCCAGTCGTCGTCTAGATACGCAGTATTTT
CDR3: CASRRLDTQYF

V: TRBV2
D: TRBD1
size: -
J: TRBJ1-2
DNA: TGTGCCAGCAGTTTTACGGACAGGGGGAATGGCTACACCTTC
CDR3: CASSFTDRGNGYTF